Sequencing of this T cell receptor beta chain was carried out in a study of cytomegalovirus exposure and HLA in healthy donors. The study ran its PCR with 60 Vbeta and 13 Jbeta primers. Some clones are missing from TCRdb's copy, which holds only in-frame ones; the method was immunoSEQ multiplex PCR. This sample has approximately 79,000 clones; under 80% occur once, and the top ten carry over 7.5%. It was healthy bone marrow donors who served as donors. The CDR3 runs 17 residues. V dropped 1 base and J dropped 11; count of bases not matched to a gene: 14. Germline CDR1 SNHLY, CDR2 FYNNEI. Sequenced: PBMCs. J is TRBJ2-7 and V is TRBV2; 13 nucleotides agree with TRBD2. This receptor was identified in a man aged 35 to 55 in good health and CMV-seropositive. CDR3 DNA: TGTGCCAGCAGTGAAGGCGGTGGGGCGAGGACTAGCGGGAGAAAGTACTTC. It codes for CASSEGGGARTSGRKYF.